The 11 T cell receptor beta chains listed next were all sequenced from one sample in a study of regulatory T cells in long-lasting Graves disease. With iRepertoire HTBI primers and Arm-PCR of CDR3 regions, TCR beta libraries were built. TCRdb re-analysed the multiplex PCR reads in MiXCR, keeping a single row per CDR3 protein. The sample has about 450,000 distinct CDR3 sequences, 12% to 15% seen once. Described time point: newly diagnosed GD, antithyroid drugs for less than 3 months. Making the TCR library involved RNA that had been extracted from PBMCs. This sample was shared with a second study, whose subject was T cells in Graves' hyperthyroidism and ophthalmopathy.

The source material was peripheral blood mononuclear cells (PBMCs), sampled at new diagnosis, from a patient treated with antithyroid drugs. All receptors derive from a woman between 45 and 60 years old with Graves disease.

This clonotype was recorded many times. The chain carries TRBV30 and TRBJ1-5, with D possibly TRBD1 on 6 matching bases. V was pared by 0 bases and J by 5 bases, with 11 bases between. Germline CDR1 GTSNPN, CDR2 SVGIG (reference sequence). The CDR3 has 14 residues. For the CDR3, the DNA is TGTGCCTGGAGTGTTGGGGGGGGGCATCAGCCCCAGCATTTT. Translated: CAWSVGGGHQPQHF.

This clonotype was picked up many times. J is TRBJ2-5 and V is TRBV2; TRBD2 agrees at 14 bases. V lost 6 bases to trimming and J lost 5 bases; unmatched junction nucleotides: 2. This CDR3 comprises 14 residues. Germline V gene data show CDR1 as SNHLY and CDR2 as FYNNEI. The CDR3 coding sequence is TGTGCCAGCAGGAGACTAGCGGGAGGGGAGACCCAGTACTTC. Its translation: CASRRLAGGETQYF. The complete variable domain, with remaining parts taken from reference TRBV2 and TRBJ2-5, reads EPEVTQTPSHQVTQMGQEVILRCVPISNHLYFYWYRQILGQKVEFLVSFYNNEISEKSEIFDDQFSVERPDGSNFTLKIRSTKLEDSAMYFCASRRLAGGETQYFGPGTRLLVL.

This clonotype was seen at least ten times. The chain is built from TRBV2 and TRBJ2-1; D not resolved. Trimming shortened V by 2 bases and J by 0 bases, and 5 bases separated the two germline ends. CDR1 is SNHLY, CDR2 FYNNEI, per germline. The CDR3 length is 14 residues. The CDR3 region is CASSETSSYNEQFF. The CDR3, as DNA: TGTGCCAGCAGTGAAACAAGCTCCTACAATGAGCAGTTCTTC.

The chain links TRBV20-1 to TRBJ2-5; a weak D match, TRBD2 (5 bases). CDR1 DFQATT and CDR2 SNEGSKA come from the germline V gene (reference sequence). The CDR3 consists of 15 residues. The V end was cut by 5 bases, the J end by 2 bases, with 18 bases between. Here the CDR3 reads CSASNLPGYQETQYF. The CDR3 bases are TGCAGTGCTTCCAACCTACCGGGGTATCAAGAGACCCAGTACTTC.

This clonotype has ten or more counts. The rearrangement links TRBV27 to TRBJ1-2; D unclear. The germline V gene encodes CDR1 MNHEY and CDR2 SMNVEV (reference sequence). This CDR3 spans 13 amino acids. V was cut by 6 bases and J by 3 bases, with 11 bases left in between. As DNA, the CDR3 is TGTGCCAGCAGCCAAGATCGGGACTATGGCTACACCTTC. This encodes CASSQDRDYGYTF.

Worth noting for this clonotype: A much larger clone differs by one base, so this may be a read error. The J gene is TRBJ2-7, the V gene TRBV7-9; no clear D. The CDR3 sequence is 15 residues long. From germline, CDR1 is SEHNR and CDR2 FQNEAQ (reference sequence). The germline V and J ends were trimmed by 1 base and 2 bases, with 12 bases remaining between them. This CDR3 reads CASSLVIGGTYEQYF. In DNA form, the CDR3 reads TGTGCCAGCAGCTTAGTCATTGGTGGGACCTACGAGCAGTACTTC. The complete variable domain, with remaining parts taken from reference TRBV7-9 and TRBJ2-7, reads DTGVSQNPRHKITKRGQNVTFRCDPISEHNRLYWYRQTLGQGPEFLTYFQNEAQLEKSRLLSDRFSAERPKGSFSTLEIQRTEQGDSAMYLCASSLVIGGTYEQYFGPGTRLTVT.

The rearrangement links TRBV9 to TRBJ2-6; D assignment may be TRBD1 or TRBD2 (5 bases each). The CDR3 spans 21 residues. V dropped 3 bases and J dropped 0 bases, with 25 bases sitting between them. Germline V gene lookup returns CDR1 SGDLS and CDR2 YYNGEE. CDR3 nucleotide sequence: TGTGCCAGCAGCGCCGCGGGTAGCAGGGTGATCGATAACTCTGGGGCCAACGTCCTGACTTTC. Translating gives CASSAAGSRVIDNSGANVLTF.

Only a few counts were recorded for this clonotype. This chain joins TRBV7-9 and TRBJ1-5; a weak D match, TRBD1 (5 bases). Germline assignment: CDR1 SEHNR and CDR2 FQNEAQ (reference sequence). With 4 bases removed from V and 10 bases from J, the gap between germline ends came to 14 bases. The length of the CDR3 is 13 residues. The CDR3 sequence is CASSSLGGEPQHF. Here the CDR3 DNA reads TGTGCCAGCAGCTCTCTCGGGGGGGAACCCCAGCATTTT.

This clonotype occurred many times. The rearrangement joins TRBV10-3 to TRBJ2-1, with D perhaps TRBD2 (5 bases). The CDR3 consists of 16 residues. CDR1 is ENHRY and CDR2 is SYGVKD in the germline V gene. Trimming cost V 5 bases and J 0 bases, with 14 bases left between them. The CDR3 reads CAISLPAGSSYNEQFF. As DNA, the CDR3 is TGTGCCATCAGTTTGCCGGCGGGCAGCTCCTACAATGAGCAGTTCTTC.

As concerns this clonotype: A clone one base away is much larger, so this may be a read error. The V and J genes are TRBV29-1 and TRBJ2-2; D possibly matches TRBD1 or TRBD2 (5 bases each). Germline lookup yields CDR1 SQVTM and CDR2 ANQGSEA. This CDR3 is built from 12 residues. CDR3 sequence reads: CSVGPNTGELVF. The DNA for the CDR3 is TGCAGCGTGGGACCGAACACCGGGGAGCTGGTTTTT.

Comments on this clonotype: A much more abundant neighbour one base away suggests this may be a read error. The chain joins TRBV28 to TRBJ1-5; 10 nucleotides line up with TRBD1. Trimming cost V 3 bases and J 5 bases; bases outside gene matches: 4. In germline, CDR1 is MDHEN, CDR2 SYDVKM. This CDR3 contains 15 residues. CDR3 coding DNA: TGTGCCAGCAGTTTGGGACAGGGGCTATATCAGCCCCAGCATTTT. Translation gives CASSLGQGLYQPQHF. Full variable domain (outside the CDR3, taken from reference TRBV28 and TRBJ1-5): DVKVTQSSRYLVKRTGEKVFLECVQDMDHENMFWYRQDPGLGLRLIYFSYDVKMKEKGDIPEGYSVSREKKERFSLILESASTNQTSMYLCASSLGQGLYQPQHFGDGTRLSIL.